Following are 32 T cell receptor beta chains from one sample sequenced in a study of blood T cell repertoires in COVID-19. Here immunoSEQ multiplex PCR was the method, and the copy in TCRdb shows in-frame clones only, minus some. This repertoire shows 100,000 to 150,000 clones, approximately 80% found once; its top ten account for about 40%. Sequencing was performed on peripheral blood. The receptors derive from a man aged 40-50 years with active or convalescent COVID-19.

This sequence joins TRBV5-6 and TRBJ2-6; D ambiguous. The CDR3 sequence is 18 residues long. Trimming shortened V by 0 bases and J by 0 bases, and 13 bases separated the two germline ends. CDR1 and CDR2 from the germline V gene are SGHDT and YYEEEE. CDR3 region: CASSLGLSVGSGANVLTF. CDR3 coding DNA: TGTGCCAGCAGCTTGGGACTCTCGGTCGGCTCTGGGGCCAACGTCCTGACTTTC. The full variable domain, with the rest looked up from reference TRBV5-6 and TRBJ2-6, is DAGVTQSPTHLIKTRGQQVTLRCSPKSGHDTVSWYQQALGQGPQFIFQYYEEEERQRGNFPDRFSGHQFPNYSSELNVNALLLGDSALYLCASSLGLSVGSGANVLTFGAGSRLTVL.

The chain has TRBV4-3 and TRBJ1-3; D not resolved. This CDR3 is built from 15 residues. The ends were cut back, 3 bases at V and 0 bases at J, with 9 bases in the middle. The germline V gene has CDR1 LGHNA and CDR2 YSLEER. Written as DNA, the CDR3 is TGCGCCAGCAGCCAGGACGGGAGCTCTGGAAACACCATATATTTT. Its protein is CASSQDGSSGNTIYF.

V gene TRBV5-1 combines with J gene TRBJ1-2, with D tentatively TRBD1 (5 bases). The V gene's germline CDR1 is SGHRS and CDR2 YFSETQ. This CDR3 has 15 amino acids. Deletions cut 5 bases from V and 4 bases from J, with 18 bases between. DNA of the CDR3: TGCGCCAGCAGGCGGGAACAGGAGCTAATCTATGGCTACACCTTC. This codes for CASRREQELIYGYTF.

The CDR3, as DNA: TGTGCCAGCAGCGCGCCCGGGGGTGGAGGCTACACCTTC. This translates into CASSAPGGGGYTF. This chain joins TRBV11-2 and TRBJ1-2; D might be TRBD1 (5 bases). Trimming removed 5 bases from V and 8 bases from J, with 15 bases in between. This CDR3 spans 13 amino acids. Germline lookup yields CDR1 SGHAT and CDR2 FQNNGV.

J is TRBJ2-5 and V is TRBV20-1; 12 positions match TRBD2. The junction had 6 bases not matched to a gene; V was cut back by 3 bases and J by 1 base. CDR1 DFQATT and CDR2 SNEGSKA come from the germline V gene (reference sequence). This CDR3 contains 16 residues. The CDR3 DNA is TGCAGTGCTAGTCAACTAGCGGGGGGATTCCAAGAGACCCAGTACTTC. Its protein is CSASQLAGGFQETQYF.

J is TRBJ1-1 and V is TRBV11-1; 7 nucleotides match TRBD1. The CDR3 runs 14 residues. V lost 4 bases to trimming and J lost 4 bases; unmatched junction nucleotides: 6. CDR1 and CDR2 (germline): SGHAT, FQDESV (reference sequence). CDR3 bases: TGTGCCAGCAGCTCAGGGGGTTTTGGCACTGAAGCTTTCTTT. Amino acids: CASSSGGFGTEAFF.

The rearrangement joins TRBV6-2 or TRBV6-3 to TRBJ2-1; TRBD1 matches 7 bases. The CDR3 totals 13 residues. With V trimmed by 6 bases and J by 5 bases, 4 bases remained unmatched. CDR1 and CDR2 (germline): MNHEY, SVGEGT. Written as DNA, the CDR3 is TGTGCCAGCAGCCCGGGACAGAACAATGAGCAGTTCTTC. Translating it yields CASSPGQNNEQFF.

This clone was seen a single time. This chain uses TRBV7-9 with TRBJ2-3, with 11 positions matching TRBD2. CDR3 length: 15 amino acids. With V trimmed by 5 bases and J by 5 bases, 6 bases remained unmatched. Germline CDR1 reads SEHNR; CDR2 reads FQNEAQ (reference sequence). The CDR3 DNA reads TGTGCCAGCAGCCACATAGCGGGAGGGCGAGATACGCAGTATTTT. Amino acids: CASSHIAGGRDTQYF.

This chain links TRBV7-9 with TRBJ1-4; D is uncertain. V was clipped by 5 bases and J by 4 bases, with 5 bases between them. Germline V gene data show CDR1 as SEHNR and CDR2 as FQNEAQ (reference sequence). This CDR3 is 12 amino acids long. The DNA of the CDR3 is TGTGCCAGCAGCCCGTTTAATGAAAAACTGTTTTTT. It is translated as CASSPFNEKLFF.

In regard to this clone: One junction end disagrees with the germline gene, perhaps due to a read error. The chain carries TRBV7-6 and TRBJ2-1; weak D call: TRBD2 (6 bases). This CDR3 has 16 residues. Germline assignment: CDR1 SGHVS and CDR2 FNYEAQ. In DNA form, the CDR3 reads TGTGCCAGCAGACCGGGGCCTGGACGGACTAACAATGGGCAGTTCTTC. It encodes CASRPGPGRTNNGQFF.

The V gene is TRBV5-4, the J gene TRBJ2-7; 9 nucleotides line up with TRBD2. V shed 4 bases, J shed 5 bases, and the junction held 7 bases outside the gene matches. The CDR3 runs 14 residues. CDR1 is SGHNT, CDR2 YYREEE, per germline (reference sequence). The CDR3 region has the DNA TGTGCCAGCAGCGATGGGACTAGCAGGGACGAGCAGTACTTC. It is translated as CASSDGTSRDEQYF.

This clone was observed a single time. The J gene is TRBJ2-1, the V gene TRBV7-2; D is perhaps TRBD2 (6 bases). Trimming cost V 1 base and J 7 bases, with 17 bases left between them. Germline CDR1 reads SGHTA; CDR2 reads FQGNSA. CDR3 length: 16 amino acids. The CDR3 DNA reads as TGTGCCAGCAGCTTAGGGCTAGCGAGGAGCGGGAATGAGCAGTTCTTC. It encodes CASSLGLARSGNEQFF.

V usage is TRBV10-1 and J usage is TRBJ1-4; TRBD1 agrees at 9 bases. Germline V gene sequence: CDR1 WNHNN, CDR2 SYGVQD (reference sequence). Losses at the gene ends were 2 bases for V and 5 bases for J; bases not matched to a gene: 12. The length of the CDR3 is 18 residues. In nucleotides, the CDR3 is TGCGCCAGCAGTGAGCACAGGGGGCAGATCCTCCTCAATGAAAAACTGTTTTTT. The encoded protein is CASSEHRGQILLNEKLFF.

The chain has TRBV5-4 and TRBJ2-1; TRBD2 matches 8 bases. The J segment lost 6 bases and the V segment lost 4 bases, leaving 6 bases of the junction unmatched. The CDR3 consists of 14 residues. Germline V gene data show CDR1 as SGHNT and CDR2 as YYREEE (reference sequence). As DNA, the CDR3 is TGTGCCAGCAGCGGTGGACTAGCCGGCAATGAGCAGTTCTTC. Amino acids: CASSGGLAGNEQFF.

The rearrangement uses TRBV5-6 and TRBJ1-6; TRBD1 matches at 7 bases. With 1 base clipped from V and 0 bases from J, the junction kept 10 bases outside the gene matches. The germline V gene has CDR1 SGHDT and CDR2 YYEEEE. The CDR3 length is 19 residues. The CDR3 protein is CASSLRGQGVLSYNSPLHF. CDR3 DNA sequence: TGTGCCAGCAGCTTGAGGGGTCAGGGGGTCCTCTCCTATAATTCACCCCTCCACTTT.

The chain is built from TRBV19 and TRBJ1-2; the D gene is possibly TRBD1 (5 bases). Germline values: CDR1 LNHDA, CDR2 SQIVND (reference sequence). Trimming left V 3 bases short and J 8 bases short, with 16 bases between. CDR3 length: 14 amino acids. As DNA, the CDR3 is TGTGCCAGTAGTATCACCAAAGGGGATTGGGGCTACACCTTC. It yields the protein CASSITKGDWGYTF.

V and J are TRBV7-6 and TRBJ1-2; 7 bases line up with TRBD1. This CDR3 contains 16 residues. Germline assignment: CDR1 SGHVS and CDR2 FNYEAQ. Losses at the gene ends were 4 bases for V and 7 bases for J; bases not matched to a gene: 15. The CDR3 protein is CASSSNPAGTAPGYTF. The CDR3 nucleotides read TGTGCCAGCAGCTCAAACCCCGCCGGGACAGCCCCTGGCTACACCTTC.

This sequence joins TRBV7-2 and TRBJ2-7; 10 positions match TRBD2. The CDR3 spans 15 residues. Germline loops: CDR1 SGHTA, CDR2 FQGNSA. V shed 5 bases, J shed 3 bases, and the junction held 7 bases outside the gene matches. CDR3 coding DNA: TGTGCCAGCAGCCCCCAACTAGCGGGAAACTACGAGCAGTACTTC. This codes for CASSPQLAGNYEQYF.

The gene calls are TRBV5-1 and TRBJ2-3; TRBD2 matches at 9 bases. CDR3 length equals 16 residues. V trimming: 0 bases; J trimming: 5 bases; junction bases outside the gene matches: 7. Germline-derived CDR1 and CDR2 are SGHRS and YFSETQ. The CDR3 region is CASSLGASGIVDTQYF. The DNA for the CDR3 is TGCGCCAGCAGCTTGGGTGCTAGCGGGATTGTAGATACGCAGTATTTT. Full variable domain (outside the CDR3, taken from reference TRBV5-1 and TRBJ2-3): KAGVTQTPRYLIKTRGQQVTLSCSPISGHRSVSWYQQTPGQGLQFLFEYFSETQRNKGNFPGRFSGRQFSNSRSEMNVSTLELGDSALYLCASSLGASGIVDTQYFGPGTRLTVL.

The V call is TRBV24-1, the J call TRBJ1-1; 7 nucleotides align to TRBD1. The CDR3 runs 15 residues. J lost 2 bases, V lost 2 bases, and 4 bases had no gene match. Germline lookup yields CDR1 KGHDR and CDR2 SFDVKD. The CDR3 is CATSDSGTANTEAFF. The DNA of the CDR3 is TGTGCCACCAGTGATTCCGGGACAGCCAACACTGAAGCTTTCTTT.

The rearrangement links TRBV7-2 to TRBJ1-1; D is uncertain. This CDR3 is 10 amino acids long. The V gene's germline CDR1 is SGHTA and CDR2 FQGNSA. Deletions cut 6 bases from V and 4 bases from J, with 3 bases between. The CDR3 DNA reads TGTGCCAGCAGTATCACTGAAGCTTTCTTT. This encodes CASSITEAFF.

This chain connects TRBV4-2 to TRBJ2-7; TRBD2 aligns across 10 bases. Germline CDR1 LGHNA, CDR2 YNFKEQ. Trimming cost V 0 bases and J 0 bases; bases outside gene matches: 2. This CDR3 has 16 residues. CDR3 DNA sequence: TGTGCCAGCAGCCAAGATGCTAGCGGGAGCTCCTACGAGCAGTACTTC. Its protein is CASSQDASGSSYEQYF.

In its sample, this clone was seen once. The chain has TRBV20-1 and TRBJ2-7; 9 nucleotides align to TRBD2. J lost 3 bases, V lost 3 bases, and 12 bases had no gene match. The CDR3 length is 16 residues. Germline V gene data show CDR1 as DFQATT and CDR2 as SNEGSKA (reference sequence). The CDR3 reads CSASRPLLAGLYEQYF. The CDR3 DNA reads TGCAGTGCTAGTCGCCCCCTACTAGCGGGCCTCTACGAGCAGTACTTC.

V usage is TRBV10-3 and J usage is TRBJ1-1; D is unresolved. This CDR3 has 13 residues. In germline, CDR1 is ENHRY, CDR2 SYGVKD. V lost 7 bases and J 5 bases, leaving 14 bases between the germline ends. DNA for the CDR3: TGTGCCATCATCCGGGATTCGGGTACTGAAGCTTTCTTT. Translating gives CAIIRDSGTEAFF.

This chain joins TRBV3-1 (or the pseudogene TRBV3-2) and TRBJ2-1; 8 nucleotides agree with TRBD2. This CDR3 is 17 amino acids long. Germline CDR1 LGHDT, CDR2 YNNKEL (reference sequence). The V gene end was trimmed by 3 bases and the J gene end by 0 bases; junction bases not matched to a gene: 7. The chain's CDR3 is CASSQTAGGVSYNEQFF. CDR3 DNA sequence: TGTGCCAGCAGCCAGACGGCGGGGGGTGTCTCCTACAATGAGCAGTTCTTC.

The chain couples TRBV27 to TRBJ1-1; TRBD1 matches at 11 bases. Germline trimming cut 4 bases from V and 10 bases from J; bases unmatched to any gene: 11. This CDR3 region has 15 residues. In germline, CDR1 is MNHEY, CDR2 SMNVEV (reference sequence). The CDR3 DNA is TGTGCCAGCAGTTCACTAGGACAGGGGGCGAGGGTAGCTTTCTTT. Translating it yields CASSSLGQGARVAFF.

This CDR3 reads CASSPALVQTGELFF. The CDR3 region has the DNA TGTGCCAGCAGCCCGGCCCTCGTACAGACCGGGGAGCTGTTTTTT. This sequence joins TRBV11-1 and TRBJ2-2; no firm D call. There are 15 residues in the CDR3. CDR1 and CDR2 (germline): SGHAT, FQDESV (reference sequence). Trimming stripped 5 bases from V and 5 bases from J, with 15 bases between.

The chain joins TRBV10-3 to TRBJ1-4; D possibly corresponds to TRBD1 (6 bases). The CDR3 length is 15 residues. The ends were cut back, 0 bases at V and 3 bases at J, with 8 bases in the middle. In germline, CDR1 is ENHRY, CDR2 SYGVKD. CDR3 protein: CAISESRGANEKLFF. The CDR3, as DNA: TGTGCCATCAGTGAGTCCAGGGGCGCTAATGAAAAACTGTTTTTT.

The CDR3 DNA is TGTGCCAGCAGATACCTAGCGGGGGTGTCCTCTGGGGCCAACGTCCTGACTTTC. This gives the protein CASRYLAGVSSGANVLTF. The V gene is TRBV5-8, the J gene TRBJ2-6; TRBD2 matches 10 bases. J lost 0 bases, V lost 5 bases, and 8 bases had no gene match. Germline CDR1 is SGHTS and CDR2 is YDEGEE. This CDR3 region has 18 residues. Using reference TRBV5-8 and TRBJ2-6 for the parts outside the CDR3, the full variable domain is EAGVTQSPTHLIKTRGQQATLRCSPISGHTSVYWYQQALGLGLQFLLWYDEGEERNRGNFPPRFSGRQFPNYSSELNVNALELEDSALYLCASRYLAGVSSGANVLTFGAGSRLTVL.

The gene calls are TRBV27 and TRBJ1-2; maybe TRBD1 (6 bases). V lost 6 bases and J lost 6, with 14 bases in between. CDR1 is MNHEY and CDR2 is SMNVEV in the germline V gene (reference sequence). The CDR3 consists of 13 residues. This chain's CDR3 is CASSPRGGDGYTF. CDR3 sequence (DNA): TGTGCCAGCAGCCCGAGGGGGGGTGATGGCTACACCTTC.

The V and J genes are TRBV5-4 and TRBJ1-2; 8 bases map to TRBD1. The germline V gene has CDR1 SGHNT and CDR2 YYREEE (reference sequence). The CDR3 is 12 residues long. The V gene end was trimmed by 9 bases and the J gene end by 4 bases; junction bases not matched to a gene: 5. CDR3 in amino acids: CATSTGAYGYTF. In nucleotides, the CDR3 is TGTGCCACTTCGACAGGGGCCTATGGCTACACCTTC.

The CDR3 coding sequence is TGTGCCAGCAGCCTAGCGGGAGGTAAGGGAGAGCAGTACTTC. Encoded protein: CASSLAGGKGEQYF. This sequence joins TRBV6-5 and TRBJ2-7; 11 bases are shared with TRBD2. CDR3 length: 14 amino acids. Looked up from germline, CDR1 is MNHEY and CDR2 is SVGAGI. The J segment lost 7 bases and the V segment lost 6 bases, leaving 8 bases of the junction unmatched.